These 16 T cell receptor beta chains share one sample of origin, sequenced in a study of blood T cell repertoires in COVID-19 (dated by TCRdb to 2020 to 2021). Receptor libraries were prepared by the immunoSEQ multiplex PCR assay. Imported from immuneACCESS, the table was reduced by TCRdb to in-frame sequences with V and J called. These copies leave out some clones; in studies compared against another copy, an unresolved V gene accounts for under half, and the cause of the remainder is not known. For this sample there are some 180,000 clones; 88% appear just once. The ten biggest clones cover 18% of the sample. Material for sequencing was peripheral blood. The receptors derive from a man over 45 with COVID-19, enrolled during active disease.

CDR3 amino acids: CASSLTLGLSSNQPQHF. CDR3 nucleotides: TGTGCCAGCAGTTTAACCTTGGGGCTTTCGAGCAATCAGCCCCAGCATTTT. This sequence joins TRBV28 and TRBJ1-5, with D possibly being TRBD1 (5 bases). Trimming took 2 bases from V and 1 from J, leaving 15 bases between them. In germline, CDR1 is MDHEN, CDR2 SYDVKM. CDR3 length: 17 amino acids.

The V gene is TRBV6-1, the J gene TRBJ2-7, with TRBD2 matching 9 bases. The CDR3 extends over 15 amino acids. The germline CDR1 and CDR2 sequences are MNHNS and SASEGT. The trim removed 7 bases at V and 3 bases at J, leaving 10 bases unmatched. This chain's CDR3 is CASTHGRAGGYEQYF. DNA for the CDR3: TGTGCCAGCACCCACGGTCGAGCGGGGGGCTACGAGCAGTACTTC.

This chain uses TRBV5-1 with TRBJ1-2, with D maybe TRBD1 (6 bases). This CDR3 comprises 14 residues. Trimming stripped 7 bases from V and 3 bases from J, with 16 bases between. The germline V gene encodes CDR1 SGHRS and CDR2 YFSETQ. In DNA form, the CDR3 reads TGCGCCAGCCGGACCCACGAGGGGGACTATGGCTACACCTTC. It translates to CASRTHEGDYGYTF.

The chain combines TRBV4-3 with TRBJ2-7; D is possibly TRBD2 (6 bases). Germline CDR1 LGHNA, CDR2 YSLEER. The CDR3 extends over 15 amino acids. With 1 base removed from V and 2 bases from J, the gap between germline ends came to 12 bases. CDR3 region: CASSQGAGSAYEQYF. CDR3 nucleotide sequence: TGCGCCAGCAGCCAAGGGGCGGGGAGTGCCTACGAGCAGTACTTC.

The chain couples TRBV12-3 or TRBV12-4 to TRBJ2-3; the D is unclear. The CDR3 length is 12 residues. V shed 3 bases and J shed 6 bases, with 7 bases lying between them. The CDR3: CASSLRYDTQYF. The CDR3 nucleotides read TGTGCCAGCAGTTTGAGGTACGATACGCAGTATTTT.

V usage is TRBV9 and J usage is TRBJ2-1, with D hard to call. The ends were cut back, 0 bases at V and 12 bases at J, with 10 bases in the middle. The length of the CDR3 is 12 residues. Per the germline V gene, CDR1 is SGDLS and CDR2 is YYNGEE. CDR3 DNA sequence: TGTGCCAGCAGCGTAGATGGAGTCTGGCAGTTCTTC. This gives the protein CASSVDGVWQFF.

V is TRBV7-8 and J is TRBJ2-2; no clear D gene. Germline assignment: CDR1 SGHVS and CDR2 FQNEAQ. The ends were cut back, 4 bases at V and 1 base at J, with 13 bases in the middle. The CDR3 is made up of 16 amino acids. The CDR3 loop reads CASSSPPSVNTGELFF. CDR3 coding DNA: TGTGCCAGCAGCTCCCCTCCCAGCGTGAACACCGGGGAGCTGTTTTTT.

There are a few counts of this clone. In DNA, the CDR3 is TGTGCCACCAGCAACTTCGAGGACAGGGGGTTCACCGGGGAGCTGTTTTTT. Its protein is CATSNFEDRGFTGELFF. The chain couples TRBV15 to TRBJ2-2; 10 bases are shared with TRBD1. Germline lookup yields CDR1 LNHNV and CDR2 YYDKDF (reference sequence). The V and J ends lost 4 bases and 4 bases, in that order; junction bases with no gene match: 9. CDR3 length equals 17 residues.

The chain uses TRBV19 and TRBJ1-5; D is undetermined. From germline, CDR1 is LNHDA and CDR2 SQIVND (reference sequence). The CDR3 loop spans 13 amino acids. V was cut by 3 bases and J by 6 bases, with 9 bases left in between. This CDR3 reads CASSIGLAQPQHF. Written as DNA, the CDR3 is TGTGCCAGTAGTATTGGGCTGGCTCAGCCCCAGCATTTT. Supplemented by reference TRBV19 and TRBJ1-5, the full variable domain reads DGGITQSPKYLFRKEGQNVTLSCEQNLNHDAMYWYRQDPGQGLRLIYYSQIVNDFQKGDIAEGYSVSREKKESFPLTVTSAQKNPTAFYLCASSIGLAQPQHFGDGTRLSIL.

The chain recombines TRBV28 with TRBJ1-2; 9 bases are shared with TRBD1. The ends lost 5 bases at V and 6 bases at J; junction bases unmatched: 10. The CDR3 covers 15 residues. Germline CDR1 and CDR2: MDHEN and SYDVKM. CDR3 residues: CASSPPTGGEDGYTF. CDR3 bases: TGTGCCAGCAGTCCCCCAACAGGGGGCGAGGATGGCTACACCTTC.

V and J are TRBV20-1 and TRBJ2-3; 8 bases agree with TRBD2. With 3 bases clipped from V and 0 bases from J, the junction kept 8 bases outside the gene matches. Germline CDR1 DFQATT, CDR2 SNEGSKA (reference sequence). CDR3 length: 16 amino acids. CDR3 amino acids: CSASGARGGSTDTQYF. The CDR3 DNA follows: TGCAGTGCTAGTGGGGCCCGGGGGGGCAGCACAGATACGCAGTATTTT.

The V gene is TRBV4-3, the J gene TRBJ2-5; 8 bases line up with TRBD2. The V and J ends lost 11 bases and 5 bases, in that order; junction bases with no gene match: 28. The CDR3 runs 19 residues. CDR1 and CDR2 from the germline V gene are LGHNA and YSLEER. CDR3 residues: CAPSHGGGGRGGPLETQYF. Written as DNA, the CDR3 is TGCGCCCCCAGCCACGGGGGGGGCGGTAGGGGGGGGCCCTTGGAGACCCAGTACTTC.

This clone appeared once. The chain joins TRBV2 to TRBJ1-5; TRBD1 matches 7 bases. V gave up 6 bases and J gave up 9 bases; unmatched junction bases: 14. The germline V gene encodes CDR1 SNHLY and CDR2 FYNNEI. This CDR3 comprises 15 residues. This chain's CDR3 is CASRRSTGANWPQHF. Written as DNA, the CDR3 is TGTGCCAGCAGACGTTCCACAGGGGCCAATTGGCCCCAGCATTTT.

This chain links TRBV19 with TRBJ2-2; D may be TRBD1 (5 bases). Germline lookup yields CDR1 LNHDA and CDR2 SQIVND (reference sequence). Trimming stripped 7 bases from V and 0 bases from J, with 9 bases between. The CDR3 contains 14 residues. This CDR3 reads CASKDRPNTGELFF. The DNA for the CDR3 is TGTGCCAGTAAAGACAGACCGAACACCGGGGAGCTGTTTTTT.

This chain uses TRBV7-9 with TRBJ2-7, with 11 bases lining up with TRBD1. The CDR3 sequence is 15 residues long. Losses at the gene ends were 3 bases for V and 1 base for J; bases not matched to a gene: 2. Germline CDR1 is SEHNR and CDR2 is FQNEAQ (reference sequence). This CDR3 is CASSLDRGLSYEQYF. The DNA for the CDR3 is TGTGCCAGCAGCTTGGACAGGGGGCTTTCCTACGAGCAGTACTTC.

J is TRBJ1-6 and V is TRBV19, with 9 bases lining up with TRBD1. V lost 5 bases and J lost 7; bases outside the gene matches: 12. The V gene's germline CDR1 is LNHDA and CDR2 SQIVND (reference sequence). CDR3 length: 17 residues. The CDR3 bases are TGTGCCAGTAGTTCCACCGGGACAGGGCTTCGGAATTCACCCCTCCACTTT. Protein: CASSSTGTGLRNSPLHF.